This T cell receptor (beta chain) was captured in a study of cytomegalovirus exposure and HLA in healthy donors. Study context: Unique TCRs numbering around 80 million, obtained from HLA-typed donors, made up an early data release. Findings and limits, study-wide: Researchers catalogued approximately 170 TCR beta chains as cytomegalovirus-associated. The analysis excluded some indistinguishable V segments, including TRBV6-2 and TRBV6-3.

About this clone itself: As yet, its antigen is unknown. The junction shows a germline mismatch at one end, possibly a read error.

Germline lookup yields CDR1 SEHNR and CDR2 FQNEAQ (reference sequence). This CDR3 is built from 17 residues. Primers: 60 Vbeta forward and 13 Jbeta reverse. Some clones are missing from TCRdb's copy, which holds only in-frame ones; the method was immunoSEQ multiplex PCR. The sample shows over 150,000 clones, 80% of them seen only once. The chain has TRBV7-9 and TRBJ1-1; a weak D match, TRBD1 (6 bases). Sequencing input: PBMCs. The source of this sequence is a man between 25 and 39 years old in good health and CMV-seropositive. The CDR3 reads CSSSLGSGGLLDTEAFF. CDR3 in DNA: TGTTCCAGCAGCTTAGGCAGCGGGGGGCTATTGGACACTGAAGCTTTCTTT.